Following are 2 T cell receptor beta chains from one sample sequenced in a study of cytomegalovirus exposure and HLA in healthy donors. Both 60 Vbeta primers and 13 Jbeta primers went into the PCR. Method: immunoSEQ multiplex PCR; TCRdb's copy keeps in-frame clones and lacks some. The sample carries some 200,000 clones, more than 65% recorded once. Sequencing was performed on PBMCs. These receptors all come from a woman aged 25 to 39 in good health and CMV-seronegative.

The genes are TRBV25-1 and TRBJ1-6; D not certain. V was cut by 8 bases and J by 3 bases, with 11 bases left in between. CDR3 length equals 14 residues. CDR1 is MGHDK and CDR2 is SYGVNS in the germline V gene. The CDR3 nucleotides read TGTGCCAGCGCCCCCGGGTTCTATAATTCACCCCTCCACTTT. This translates into CASAPGFYNSPLHF.

The rearrangement links TRBV9 to TRBJ1-2; 7 bases agree with TRBD1. V gave up 4 bases and J gave up 3 bases; unmatched junction bases: 6. This CDR3 comprises 14 residues. Germline CDR1 reads SGDLS; CDR2 reads YYNGEE. The CDR3 nucleotides are TGTGCCAGCAGCACCGGACAGGTCTACTATGGCTACACCTTC. Translating gives CASSTGQVYYGYTF.